Below, 17 T cell receptor beta chains from the same sample are listed, as sequenced in a study of T cell responses to AZD1222 COVID-19 vaccine. TCRdb's table, derived via immunoSEQ multiplex PCR, lists solely in-frame clones and lacks some. The sample has several thousand clones; around 89% are singletons. The sequencing used peripheral blood, collected 28 days after the second AZD1222 dose. Every receptor here comes from an adult who received the AZD1222 COVID-19 vaccine.

V and J are TRBV7-8 and TRBJ2-1; no clear D gene. The ends were cut back, 7 bases at V and 0 bases at J, with 13 bases in the middle. Germline CDR1 and CDR2: SGHVS and FQNEAQ. The length of the CDR3 is 15 residues. The CDR3: CASTPGYSSYNEQFF. The CDR3 nucleotides are TGTGCCAGCACGCCTGGGTATAGCTCCTACAATGAGCAGTTCTTC.

The chain combines TRBV29-1 with TRBJ2-3; 7 nucleotides match TRBD2. The CDR3 length is 12 residues. Germline lookup yields CDR1 SQVTM and CDR2 ANQGSEA. The V gene end was trimmed by 7 bases and the J gene end by 6 bases; junction bases not matched to a gene: 7. The CDR3: CSARRGEDTQYF. As DNA, the CDR3 is TGCAGCGCGCGACGGGGGGAGGATACGCAGTATTTT.

In nucleotides, the CDR3 is TGTGCCAGCAGCCCTCGGCCGAATTCACCCCTCCACTTT. Amino acid sequence: CASSPRPNSPLHF. This chain connects TRBV9 to TRBJ1-6, with D uncertain. The germline V gene encodes CDR1 SGDLS and CDR2 YYNGEE. V lost 4 bases and J lost 7, with 9 bases in between. The CDR3 covers 13 residues.

This chain uses TRBV6-2 or TRBV6-3 with TRBJ2-7; 11 nucleotides match TRBD1. Looked up from germline, CDR1 is MNHEY and CDR2 is SVGEGT. This CDR3 is 18 amino acids long. V shed 2 bases and J 1 base; nucleotides not matched to a gene: 10. The CDR3 nucleotides are TGTGCCAGCAGTTACGCGCAGACCGGGACAGGGGGTTCCTACGAGCAGTACTTC. This sequence encodes CASSYAQTGTGGSYEQYF.

The chain joins TRBV7-6 to TRBJ2-7; TRBD2 agrees at 10 bases. The CDR3 has 15 amino acids. The junction had 7 bases not matched to a gene; V was cut back by 5 bases and J by 3 bases. Germline assignment: CDR1 SGHVS and CDR2 FNYEAQ. This CDR3 is CASSLLAGTLYEQYF. CDR3 DNA: TGTGCCAGCAGCCTACTAGCGGGGACCCTCTACGAGCAGTACTTC. Together with reference TRBV7-6 and TRBJ2-7, the CDR3 gives the full variable domain: GAGVSQSPRYKVTKRGQDVALRCDPISGHVSLYWYRQALGQGPEFLTYFNYEAQQDKSGLPNDRFSAERPEGSISTLTIQRTEQRDSAMYRCASSLLAGTLYEQYFGPGTRLTVT.

This chain joins TRBV7-2 and TRBJ2-5, with D possibly matching TRBD2 (6 bases). The CDR3 runs to 15 residues. Germline loops: CDR1 SGHTA, CDR2 FQGNSA. V was pared by 5 bases and J by 4 bases, with 17 bases between. CDR3 loop: CASSPRTGGRETQYF. The CDR3 coding sequence is TGTGCCAGCAGCCCTCGAACAGGAGGGAGAGAGACCCAGTACTTC.

The J gene is TRBJ2-1, the V gene TRBV28; 11 nucleotides agree with TRBD2. Per germline, CDR1 MDHEN and CDR2 SYDVKM. V was clipped by 6 bases and J by 9 bases; unmatched bases: 10. The CDR3 length is 15 residues. CDR3 DNA sequence: TGTGCCAGCAGCCCCCGACTAGCGGGACTTGGTGAGCAGTTCTTC. It is translated as CASSPRLAGLGEQFF.

The J gene is TRBJ2-3, the V gene TRBV5-1; 9 bases are a match to TRBD2. Per germline, CDR1 SGHRS and CDR2 YFSETQ. This CDR3 has 14 amino acids. V dropped 5 bases and J dropped 10; count of bases not matched to a gene: 11. CDR3: CASRQGTSMDAQYF. The CDR3 DNA sequence: TGCGCCAGCAGACAAGGGACTAGCATGGACGCGCAGTATTTT.

V usage is TRBV4-3 and J usage is TRBJ2-7; a weak D match, TRBD2 (7 bases). Germline CDR1 LGHNA, CDR2 YSLEER. This CDR3 spans 17 amino acids. V lost 1 base, J lost 0 bases, and 16 bases lay in between. The CDR3: CASSQGRGAPDSYEQYF. The DNA of the CDR3 is TGCGCCAGCAGCCAAGGTCGGGGGGCCCCCGACTCCTACGAGCAGTACTTC.

In its sample, this clone was seen once. The V gene is TRBV7-3, the J gene TRBJ2-2; D gene unclear. The germline V and J ends were trimmed by 2 bases and 8 bases, with 9 bases remaining between them. The length of the CDR3 is 13 residues. Germline V CDR1 and CDR2: SGHTA, FQGTGA. CDR3 region: CASSLERAGELFF. The CDR3, as DNA: TGTGCCAGCAGCTTAGAAAGGGCTGGGGAGCTGTTTTTT. Drawing the rest from reference TRBV7-3 and TRBJ2-2, the complete variable domain is GAGVSQTPSNKVTEKGKYVELRCDPISGHTALYWYRQSLGQGPEFLIYFQGTGAADDSGLPNDRFFAVRPEGSVSTLKIQRTERGDSAVYLCASSLERAGELFFGEGSRLTVL.

The V and J genes are TRBV19 and TRBJ1-1, with TRBD1 identical over 7 bases. In germline, CDR1 is LNHDA, CDR2 SQIVND (reference sequence). The CDR3 length is 13 residues. The trim removed 5 bases at V and 3 bases at J, leaving 3 bases unmatched. Here the CDR3 reads CASSYTGDTEAFF. DNA for the CDR3: TGTGCCAGTAGTTACACAGGGGACACTGAAGCTTTCTTT.

V and J are TRBV6-5 and TRBJ2-3; D gene unclear. The V gene's germline CDR1 is MNHEY and CDR2 SVGAGI. The length of the CDR3 is 14 residues. Trimming took 7 bases from V and 2 from J, leaving 13 bases between them. The CDR3 spells CASNRLVSTDTQYF. The CDR3 nucleotides are TGTGCCAGCAACCGGCTCGTGTCCACAGATACGCAGTATTTT.

This clone was detected once. V and J are TRBV19 and TRBJ2-2; D tentatively reads TRBD1 or TRBD2 (5 bases each). Trimming shortened V by 6 bases and J by 1 base, and 15 bases separated the two germline ends. The CDR3 totals 16 residues. Germline loops: CDR1 LNHDA, CDR2 SQIVND (reference sequence). The CDR3 DNA reads TGTGCCAGTAGACTCAATAGGGACGGGAACACCGGGGAGCTGTTTTTT. Residues: CASRLNRDGNTGELFF.

This chain joins TRBV10-3 and TRBJ1-5, with TRBD1 identical over 10 bases. V shed 10 bases, J shed 5 bases, and the junction held 8 bases outside the gene matches. The CDR3 covers 14 residues. Germline V gives CDR1 ENHRY, CDR2 SYGVKD. CDR3 DNA sequence: TGTGCCACCTCAGGACAGGGGGAATATCAGCCCCAGCATTTT. It translates to CATSGQGEYQPQHF.

The chain recombines TRBV9 with TRBJ2-1; no definite D call. CDR1 and CDR2 from the germline V gene are SGDLS and YYNGEE. V dropped 4 bases and J dropped 1 base, with 9 bases sitting between them. The CDR3 runs 14 residues. CDR3 region: CASSPRVSYNEQFF. The CDR3, as DNA: TGTGCCAGCAGCCCCCGAGTTTCCTACAATGAGCAGTTCTTC.

The chain combines TRBV10-3 with TRBJ1-5; no reliable D call. The CDR3 extends over 12 amino acids. Trimming removed 3 bases at V and 3 bases at J, with 3 bases between. CDR1 is ENHRY, CDR2 SYGVKD, per germline. This CDR3 reads CAISDSNQPQHF. CDR3 in DNA: TGTGCCATCAGTGACTCCAATCAGCCCCAGCATTTT.

The genes are TRBV7-2 and TRBJ2-1; D may be TRBD2 (6 bases). V was shortened by 4 bases and J by 4 bases, with 8 bases between the two germline ends. Germline loops: CDR1 SGHTA, CDR2 FQGNSA. This CDR3 has 13 residues. CDR3 protein: CASSYGTYNEQFF. The CDR3 DNA sequence: TGTGCCAGCAGCTATGGGACTTACAATGAGCAGTTCTTC.